The 23 T cell receptor beta chains below were found in one sample sequenced in a study (dated by TCRdb to between 2015 and 2016). To prepare the library, 5' RACE was applied. The sequencer was an Illumina MiSeq. Starting from the raw public reads, TCRdb applied fastp trimming at Q25, assembled clones with MiXCR and retained in-frame beta chains. Each CDR3 protein gets just one entry, which takes the most common genes and DNA from the rows behind it. The sample profile shows approximately 23,000 distinct CDR3 sequences; roughly 33% of them were found once. The ten largest clones add up to 2.2% of the sample. The sample taken for sequencing was tumor-infiltrating naive CD4+ T cells sorted from the breast tumor. Sample cell subset or site, as interpreted from the label and publication: naive CD4+ T cells, CD4+CD45RA+CD25-. The receptors originated from a female donor with breast cancer.

At least ten counts were recorded for this clonotype. The genes are TRBV20-1 and TRBJ2-3; either TRBD1 or TRBD2 may fit D (5 bases each). Germline values: CDR1 DFQATT, CDR2 SNEGSKA (reference sequence). CDR3 length: 15 residues. Trimming cost V 0 bases and J 3 bases, with 13 bases left between them. CDR3 amino acids: CSARDARDATDTQYF. The CDR3 DNA follows: TGCAGTGCTAGAGATGCCCGGGACGCTACAGATACGCAGTATTTT.

Points on this clonotype: A single base separates this from a much larger clone, so it may be a read error. This CDR3 is missing its conserved last phenylalanine or tryptophan, likely due to a read error. The chain combines TRBV3-1 with TRBJ1-3; tentative D call: TRBD1 (5 bases). V lost 4 bases and J lost 3, with 7 bases in between. Germline assignment: CDR1 LGHDT and CDR2 YNNKEL (reference sequence). This CDR3 is built from 13 residues. The CDR3 coding sequence is TGTGCCAGCAGCCCAGGGCATGGAAACACCATATATCTT. Encoded protein: CASSPGHGNTIYL.

This clonotype was seen only a few times. This chain links TRBV10-3 with TRBJ1-6; no clear D. Germline loops: CDR1 ENHRY, CDR2 SYGVKD. This CDR3 region has 19 residues. The germline V and J ends were trimmed by 4 bases and 5 bases, with 24 bases remaining between them. The CDR3 coding sequence is TGTGCCATCAGTGCCTACGATATAGGGTTGACTGGGAATAATTCACCCCTCCACTTT. Protein product: CAISAYDIGLTGNNSPLHF.

Regarding this clonotype: Given a much more abundant clone one base away, this may be a read error. The chain links TRBV6-5 to TRBJ1-5; the D is unclear. The germline V gene has CDR1 MNHEY and CDR2 SVGAGI. Trimming took 2 bases from V and 4 from J, leaving 6 bases between them. The CDR3 runs to 13 residues. The CDR3 reads CASSYGRNQPQHF. CDR3 bases: TGTGCCAGCAGTTACGGACGGAATCAGCCCCAGCATTTT.

With respect to this clonotype: The junction departs from the called germline gene at one end, perhaps through a read error. The chain employs TRBV6-5 and TRBJ1-2; tentatively, D is TRBD1 (6 bases). The CDR3 runs to 14 residues. Germline-derived CDR1 and CDR2 are MNHEY and SVGAGI. The chain's CDR3 is CTSSYRAGSYGYTF. CDR3 bases: TGTACCAGCAGTTACAGGGCCGGGAGCTATGGCTACACCTTC.

This clonotype ranks as medium-sized (0.01 to 0.1%). V is TRBV7-9 and J is TRBJ2-1, with D tentatively TRBD2 (5 bases). Trimming pared 3 bases from V and 8 bases from J, leaving 29 bases between. The CDR3 has 19 residues. The germline V gene has CDR1 SEHNR and CDR2 FQNEAQ (reference sequence). CDR3 sequence reads: CASSLPKLIATHPQYEQFF. CDR3 in DNA: TGTGCCAGCAGCTTGCCCAAACTAATAGCGACACACCCCCAATATGAGCAGTTCTTC.

CDR3 amino acids: CASSGYSDYNEQFF. DNA for the CDR3: TGTGCCAGCAGTGGTTATAGCGACTACAATGAGCAGTTCTTC. This sequence joins TRBV25-1 and TRBJ2-1; tentative D call: TRBD2 (5 bases). The V and J ends lost 4 bases and 3 bases respectively, with 10 bases between them. Germline-derived CDR1 and CDR2 are MGHDK and SYGVNS. The CDR3 contains 14 residues.

Details on this clonotype: A much more abundant neighbour one base away suggests this may be a read error. The V gene is TRBV24-1, the J gene TRBJ2-1; 7 positions agree with TRBD1. CDR1 is KGHDR and CDR2 is SFDVKD in the germline V gene. This CDR3 comprises 13 residues. The CDR3 spells CAASDLGQLGQFF. Written as DNA, the CDR3 is TGTGCCGCCAGTGACCTGGGACAGTTGGGGCAGTTCTTC.

In its sample, this clonotype was seen a few times. The chain combines TRBV5-1 with TRBJ1-1, with 9 bases matching TRBD1. CDR3 length equals 15 residues. After removal of 5 bases from V and 2 bases from J, the junction contained 7 bases not matched to a gene. Per germline, CDR1 SGHRS and CDR2 YFSETQ. CDR3 sequence reads: CASSWGTGRNTEAFF. In DNA form, the CDR3 reads TGCGCCAGCAGTTGGGGGACAGGGCGAAACACTGAAGCTTTCTTT.

A few counts support this clonotype. The V and J genes are TRBV7-2 and TRBJ2-1; D remains unclear. This CDR3 has 12 residues. V shed 3 bases and J shed 10 bases, with 10 bases lying between them. CDR1 SGHTA and CDR2 FQGNSA come from the germline V gene. The CDR3 DNA is TGTGCCAGCAGCTTCCGGGTAGGGGAGCAGTTCTTC. It is translated as CASSFRVGEQFF.

V and J are TRBV4-1 and TRBJ1-2, with D maybe TRBD1 (6 bases). V was pared by 3 bases and J by 8 bases, with 19 bases between. The CDR3 loop spans 15 amino acids. Germline V gives CDR1 MGHRA, CDR2 YSYEKL. CDR3 DNA sequence: TGCGCCAGCAGCCACCGGGGGGCAGGAGTTGAAGGCTACACCTTC. This sequence encodes CASSHRGAGVEGYTF.

The V call is TRBV6-1, the J call TRBJ1-5, with 9 bases that match TRBD1. V lost 6 bases, J lost 5 bases, and 8 bases stayed unmatched. Per germline, CDR1 MNHNS and CDR2 SASEGT. The length of the CDR3 is 15 residues. DNA of the CDR3: TGTGCCAGCAGGCGGACAGGGGCGCTGCATCAGCCCCAGCATTTT. It is translated as CASRRTGALHQPQHF.

On this clonotype: A clone one base away is much larger, so this may be a read error. This rearrangement joins TRBV20-1 to TRBJ1-2, with D perhaps matching TRBD1 (6 bases). The CDR3 spans 16 residues. V lost 5 bases and J 2 bases, leaving 21 bases between the germline ends. Germline V CDR1 and CDR2: DFQATT, SNEGSKA (reference sequence). The CDR3 nucleotides read TGCAGTGCTGGAGTTCGTCCCGGGACACAAAACTATGGCTACACCTTC. It codes for CSAGVRPGTQNYGYTF.

Comment on this clonotype: A clone one base away is much larger, so this may be a read error. The chain employs TRBV7-6 and TRBJ2-3; 10 nucleotides match TRBD2. This CDR3 contains 17 residues. The V gene end was trimmed by 8 bases and the J gene end by 6 bases; junction bases not matched to a gene: 17. CDR1 SGHVS and CDR2 FNYEAQ come from the germline V gene. This CDR3 is CASGSHGTSEGRDTQYF. The CDR3 DNA reads as TGTGCCAGCGGATCCCACGGGACTAGCGAGGGAAGGGATACGCAGTATTTT.

This chain links TRBV5-1 with TRBJ1-1; 8 bases are a match to TRBD1. The length of the CDR3 is 14 residues. Looked up from germline, CDR1 is SGHRS and CDR2 is YFSETQ. J was trimmed by 4 bases and V by 4 bases; bases with no gene match: 6. The chain's CDR3 is CASSPRTGRTEAFF. The DNA of the CDR3 is TGCGCCAGCAGCCCCCGGACAGGGCGCACTGAAGCTTTCTTT. The whole variable domain, remainder taken from reference TRBV5-1 and TRBJ1-1, is KAGVTQTPRYLIKTRGQQVTLSCSPISGHRSVSWYQQTPGQGLQFLFEYFSETQRNKGNFPGRFSGRQFSNSRSEMNVSTLELGDSALYLCASSPRTGRTEAFFGQGTRLTVV.

The rearrangement uses TRBV24-1 and TRBJ1-2; 8 bases fit TRBD1. From germline, CDR1 is KGHDR and CDR2 SFDVKD. CDR3 length: 17 amino acids. J gave up 7 bases and V 3 bases, and 15 bases lay outside the gene matches. The CDR3 spells CATSDPTSTGVESGYTF. For the CDR3, the DNA is TGTGCCACCAGTGATCCGACCTCGACAGGGGTTGAATCTGGCTACACCTTC.

This clonotype has just a few counts. V gene TRBV15 combines with J gene TRBJ1-5; D ambiguous. Trimming cost V 0 bases and J 6 bases, with 6 bases left between them. Germline V lookup: CDR1 LNHNV, CDR2 YYDKDF (reference sequence). The length of the CDR3 is 13 residues. The CDR3 coding sequence is TGTGCCACCAGCAGAGATTTAGGTCAGCCCCAGCATTTT. Translation gives CATSRDLGQPQHF.

The J gene is TRBJ1-2, the V gene TRBV12-3 or TRBV12-4; 9 nucleotides agree with TRBD1. V shed 5 bases, J shed 4 bases, and the junction held 5 bases outside the gene matches. This CDR3 comprises 14 residues. The CDR3 region is CASSLQGAGYGYTF. The CDR3 DNA reads TGTGCCAGCAGTCTACAGGGGGCGGGCTATGGCTACACCTTC.

This clonotype was observed many times. The rearrangement links TRBV15 to TRBJ2-1; D might be TRBD1 (6 bases). With 0 bases removed from V and 2 bases from J, the gap between germline ends came to 8 bases. CDR3 size: 15 residues. Germline V CDR1 and CDR2: LNHNV, YYDKDF (reference sequence). The CDR3 DNA reads TGTGCCACCAGCAGAGAGGGGACAACCTACAATGAGCAGTTCTTC. Translated: CATSREGTTYNEQFF. Supplemented by reference TRBV15 and TRBJ2-1, the full variable domain reads DAMVIQNPRYQVTQFGKPVTLSCSQTLNHNVMYWYQQKSSQAPKLLFHYYDKDFNNEADTPDNFQSRRPNTSFCFLDIRSPGLGDTAMYLCATSREGTTYNEQFFGPGTRLTVL.

This clonotype has only a few counts. The rearrangement links TRBV29-1 to TRBJ1-4; D remains ambiguous. The CDR3 spans 14 residues. Trimming removed 1 base at V and 4 bases at J, with 10 bases between. CDR1 and CDR2 (germline): SQVTM, ANQGSEA. The CDR3: CSVEGSGDNEKLFF. The CDR3 DNA reads as TGCAGCGTTGAAGGTAGCGGGGATAATGAAAAACTGTTTTTT.

As concerns this clonotype: One junction end disagrees with the germline gene, perhaps due to a read error. This rearrangement joins TRBV4-1 to TRBJ2-1; TRBD2 matches 13 bases. Germline CDR1 is MGHRA and CDR2 is YSYEKL. The CDR3 totals 20 residues. The CDR3 DNA reads as TGCGCCAGCAGCCACCCCCTGGGGACTAGCGGGATTACAACCTACAATGAACAGTTCTTC. Protein product: CASSHPLGTSGITTYNEQFF.

The V and J genes are TRBV29-1 and TRBJ2-7; 7 bases map to TRBD1. V was clipped by 6 bases and J by 5 bases; unmatched bases: 7. This CDR3 has 12 amino acids. Germline values: CDR1 SQVTM, CDR2 ANQGSEA. The CDR3 spells CSVRRQGHEQYF. CDR3 in DNA: TGCAGCGTGAGGAGACAGGGCCACGAGCAGTACTTC.

Of note for this clonotype: This may be a read error: a much more frequent sequence differs by one nucleotide. CDR3 sequence: CASSLTSNHEQYF. CDR3 bases: TGTGCCAGCAGTTTAACTAGCAACCACGAGCAGTACTTC. This chain uses TRBV27 with TRBJ2-7; the D gene is possibly TRBD2 (6 bases). The CDR3 is made up of 13 amino acids. Germline values: CDR1 MNHEY, CDR2 SMNVEV (reference sequence). Trimming removed 2 bases at V and 5 bases at J, with 10 bases between.